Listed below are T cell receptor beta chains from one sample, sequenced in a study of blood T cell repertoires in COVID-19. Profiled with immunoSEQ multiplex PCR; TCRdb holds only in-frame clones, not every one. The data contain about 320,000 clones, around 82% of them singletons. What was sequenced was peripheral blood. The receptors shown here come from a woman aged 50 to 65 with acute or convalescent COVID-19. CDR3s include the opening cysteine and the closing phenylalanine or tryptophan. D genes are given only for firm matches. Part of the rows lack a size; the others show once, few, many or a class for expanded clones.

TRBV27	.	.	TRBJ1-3	CASSLSGSGNTIYF	TGTGCCAGCAGTTTATCCGGTTCGGGAAACACCATATATTTT
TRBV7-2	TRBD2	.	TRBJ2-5	CASSSTGTSGAETQYF	TGTGCCAGCAGCTCCACCGGTACTAGCGGGGCGGAGACCCAGTACTTC
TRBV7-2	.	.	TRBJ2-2	CASSPDRPNTGELFF	TGTGCCAGCAGCCCGGACAGACCTAACACCGGGGAGCTGTTTTTT
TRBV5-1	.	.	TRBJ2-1	CASASSTVSSYNEQFF	TGCGCCAGCGCATCGTCGACTGTTAGCTCCTACAATGAGCAGTTCTTC
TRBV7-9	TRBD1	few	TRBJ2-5	CASSSLTGQETQYF	TGTGCCAGCAGCTCGTTGACAGGGCAAGAGACCCAGTACTTC
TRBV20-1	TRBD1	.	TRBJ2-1	CSASNTGVGENEQFF	TGCAGTGCTAGTAATACAGGGGTTGGGGAGAATGAGCAGTTCTTC
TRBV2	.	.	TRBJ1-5	CASSEQGQGNQPQHF	TGTGCCAGCAGTGAGCAGGGGCAGGGCAATCAGCCCCAGCATTTT
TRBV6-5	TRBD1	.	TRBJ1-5	CASSRTGGQPQHF	TGTGCCAGCAGTCGAACAGGGGGCCAGCCCCAGCATTTT
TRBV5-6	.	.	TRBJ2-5	CASSLLPGSSETQYF	TGTGCCAGCAGCTTACTCCCGGGTTCGTCCGAGACCCAGTACTTC
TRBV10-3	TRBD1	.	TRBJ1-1	CAIRGQEGTEAFF	TGTGCCATCAGAGGACAGGAGGGGACTGAAGCTTTCTTT